The sequence of this T cell receptor beta chain was determined in a study of blood T cell repertoires in COVID-19. Repertoires were generated with immunoSEQ multiplex PCR, while TCRdb's copy carries only in-frame clones and drops some. The table lists about 260,000 clones, around 87% of them singletons. Germline V gene data show CDR1 as SGHDN and CDR2 as FVKESK. The CDR3 runs 15 residues. Trimming stripped 4 bases from V and 4 bases from J, with 16 bases between. The source material was peripheral blood. The chain has TRBV14 and TRBJ1-2, with no clear D. The clonotype originates from a woman aged 40 to 55 who had recovered from COVID-19. This chain's CDR3 is CASSPSEGSIYGYTF. CDR3 nucleotides: TGTGCCAGCAGCCCTTCGGAGGGATCGATCTATGGCTACACCTTC.